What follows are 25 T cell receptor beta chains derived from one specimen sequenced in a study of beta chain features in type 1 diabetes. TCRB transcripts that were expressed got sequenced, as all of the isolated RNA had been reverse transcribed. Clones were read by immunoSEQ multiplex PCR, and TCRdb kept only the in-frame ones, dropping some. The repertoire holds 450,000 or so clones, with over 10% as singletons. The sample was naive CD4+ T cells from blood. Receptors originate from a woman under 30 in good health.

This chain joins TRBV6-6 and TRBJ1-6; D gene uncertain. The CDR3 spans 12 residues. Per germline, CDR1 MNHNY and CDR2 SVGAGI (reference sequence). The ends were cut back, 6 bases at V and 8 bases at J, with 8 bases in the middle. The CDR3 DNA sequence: TGTGCCAGCAGCCCGCCGGATTCACCCCTCCACTTT. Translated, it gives CASSPPDSPLHF.

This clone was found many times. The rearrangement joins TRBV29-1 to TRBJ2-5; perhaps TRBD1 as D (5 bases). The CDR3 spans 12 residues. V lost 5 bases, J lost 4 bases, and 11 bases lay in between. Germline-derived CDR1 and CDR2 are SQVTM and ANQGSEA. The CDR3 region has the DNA TGCAGCGTTTCAGGGTCCGTAGAGACCCAGTACTTC. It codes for CSVSGSVETQYF.

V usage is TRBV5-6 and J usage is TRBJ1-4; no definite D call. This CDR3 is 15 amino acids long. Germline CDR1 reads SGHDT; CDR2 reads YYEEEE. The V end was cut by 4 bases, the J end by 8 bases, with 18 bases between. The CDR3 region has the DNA TGTGCCAGCAGCGTCCTTGGGGATCTGGTAGAAAAACTGTTTTTT. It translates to CASSVLGDLVEKLFF.

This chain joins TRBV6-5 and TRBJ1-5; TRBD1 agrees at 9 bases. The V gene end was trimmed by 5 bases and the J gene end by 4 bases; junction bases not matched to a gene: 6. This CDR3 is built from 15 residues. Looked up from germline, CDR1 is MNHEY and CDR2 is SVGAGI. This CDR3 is CASSPDRGSNQPQHF. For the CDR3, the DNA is TGTGCCAGCAGTCCAGACAGGGGGAGTAATCAGCCCCAGCATTTT.

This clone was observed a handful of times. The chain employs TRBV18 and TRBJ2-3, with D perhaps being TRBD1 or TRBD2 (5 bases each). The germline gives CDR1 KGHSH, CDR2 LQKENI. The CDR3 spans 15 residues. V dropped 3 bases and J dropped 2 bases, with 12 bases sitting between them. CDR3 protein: CASSPVRGITDTQYF. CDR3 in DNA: TGTGCCAGCTCACCTGTCCGGGGCATCACAGATACGCAGTATTTT.

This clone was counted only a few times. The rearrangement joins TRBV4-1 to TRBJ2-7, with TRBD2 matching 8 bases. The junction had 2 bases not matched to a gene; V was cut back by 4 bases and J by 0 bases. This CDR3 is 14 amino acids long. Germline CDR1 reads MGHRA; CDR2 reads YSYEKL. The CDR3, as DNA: TGCGCCAGCAGCCGAAGCGGGAGCTCCTACGAGCAGTACTTC. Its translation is CASSRSGSSYEQYF.

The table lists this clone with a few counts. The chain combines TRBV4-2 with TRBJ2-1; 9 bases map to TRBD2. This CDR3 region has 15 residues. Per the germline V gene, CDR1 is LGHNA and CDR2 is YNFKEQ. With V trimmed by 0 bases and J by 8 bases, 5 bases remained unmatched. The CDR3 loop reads CASSQEASGADEQFF. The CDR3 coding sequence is TGTGCCAGCAGCCAAGAGGCTAGCGGGGCGGATGAGCAGTTCTTC.

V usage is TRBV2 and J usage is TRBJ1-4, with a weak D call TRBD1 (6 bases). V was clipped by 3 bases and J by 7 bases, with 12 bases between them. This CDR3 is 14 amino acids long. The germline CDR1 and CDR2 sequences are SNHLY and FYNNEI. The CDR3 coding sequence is TGTGCCAGCAGTGAGCGGGGGGCTGGTGAAAAACTGTTTTTT. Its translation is CASSERGAGEKLFF.

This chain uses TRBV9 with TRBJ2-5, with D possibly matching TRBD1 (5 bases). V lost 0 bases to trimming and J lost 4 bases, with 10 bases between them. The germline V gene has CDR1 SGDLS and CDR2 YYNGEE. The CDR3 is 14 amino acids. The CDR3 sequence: CASSVAWQGETQYF. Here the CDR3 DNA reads TGTGCCAGCAGCGTAGCTTGGCAGGGAGAGACCCAGTACTTC.

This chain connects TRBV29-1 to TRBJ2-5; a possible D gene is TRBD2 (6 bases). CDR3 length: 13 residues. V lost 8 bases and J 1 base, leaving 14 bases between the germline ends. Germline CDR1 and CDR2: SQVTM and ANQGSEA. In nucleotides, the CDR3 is TGCAGCTCACGCGGGGACGGCCAAGAGACCCAGTACTTC. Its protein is CSSRGDGQETQYF.

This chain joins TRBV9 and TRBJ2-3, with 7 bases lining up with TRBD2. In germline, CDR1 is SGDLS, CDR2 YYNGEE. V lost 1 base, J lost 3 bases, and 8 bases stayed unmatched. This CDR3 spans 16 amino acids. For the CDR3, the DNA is TGTGCCAGCAGCGTATTAGCAGGGAGGGCGACAGATACGCAGTATTTT. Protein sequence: CASSVLAGRATDTQYF.

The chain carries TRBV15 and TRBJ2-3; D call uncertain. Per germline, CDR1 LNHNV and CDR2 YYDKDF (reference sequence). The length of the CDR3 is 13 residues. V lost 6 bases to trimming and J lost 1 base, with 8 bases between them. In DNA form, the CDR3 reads TGTGCCACCAGAAAGGTTGGCACAGATACGCAGTATTTT. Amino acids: CATRKVGTDTQYF.

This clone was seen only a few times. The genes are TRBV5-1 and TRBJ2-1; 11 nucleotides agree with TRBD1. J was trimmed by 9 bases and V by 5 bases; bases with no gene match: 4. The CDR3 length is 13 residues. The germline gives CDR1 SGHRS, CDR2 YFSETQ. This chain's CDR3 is CASSYGQGAEQFF. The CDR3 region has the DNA TGCGCCAGCAGTTACGGACAGGGGGCTGAGCAGTTCTTC.

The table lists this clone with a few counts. CDR3 residues: CASSVMGADGYTF. In nucleotides, the CDR3 is TGTGCCAGCAGCGTCATGGGGGCCGACGGCTACACCTTC. V and J are TRBV7-2 and TRBJ1-2; possible D gene TRBD1, 6 bases. The CDR3 sequence is 13 residues long. V lost 5 bases and J 8 bases, leaving 15 bases between the germline ends. CDR1 is SGHTA and CDR2 is FQGNSA in the germline V gene. Filled out from reference TRBV7-2 and TRBJ1-2, the complete variable domain reads GAGVSQSPSNKVTEKGKDVELRCDPISGHTALYWYRQSLGQGLEFLIYFQGNSAPDKSGLPSDRFSAERTGGSVSTLTIQRTQQEDSAVYLCASSVMGADGYTFGSGTRLTVV.

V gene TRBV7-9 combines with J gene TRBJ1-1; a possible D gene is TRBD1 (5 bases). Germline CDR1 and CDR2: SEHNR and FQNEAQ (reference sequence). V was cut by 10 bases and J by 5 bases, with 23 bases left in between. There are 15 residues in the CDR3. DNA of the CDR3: TGTGCCACCTTCATTCCCTGGGGCCCGGGTACTGAAGCTTTCTTT. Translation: CATFIPWGPGTEAFF.

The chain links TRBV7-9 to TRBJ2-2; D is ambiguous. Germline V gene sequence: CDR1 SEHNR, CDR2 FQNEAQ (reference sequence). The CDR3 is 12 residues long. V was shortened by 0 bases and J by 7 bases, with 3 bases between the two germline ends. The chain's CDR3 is CASSLADGELFF. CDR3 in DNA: TGTGCCAGCAGCTTAGCGGACGGGGAGCTGTTTTTT.

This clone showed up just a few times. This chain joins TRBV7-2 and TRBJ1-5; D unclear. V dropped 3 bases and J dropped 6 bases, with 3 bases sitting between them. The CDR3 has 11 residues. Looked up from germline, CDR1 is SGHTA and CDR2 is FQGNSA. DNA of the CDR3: TGTGCCAGCAGCTTCCGTCAGCCCCAGCATTTT. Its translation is CASSFRQPQHF.

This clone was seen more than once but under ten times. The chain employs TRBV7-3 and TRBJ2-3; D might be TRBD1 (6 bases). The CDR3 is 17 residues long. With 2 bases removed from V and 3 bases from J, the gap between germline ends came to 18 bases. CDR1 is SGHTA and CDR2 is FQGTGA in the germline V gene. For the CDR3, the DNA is TGTGCCAGCAGCTTATCCCGGGTCAGGGGTTGGACAGATACGCAGTATTTT. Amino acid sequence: CASSLSRVRGWTDTQYF.

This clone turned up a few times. CDR3 bases: TGTGCCAGCAGCTTAGTCCCAAAAGAGACCCAGTACTTC. It yields the protein CASSLVPKETQYF. This chain links TRBV7-9 with TRBJ2-5; D not resolved. This CDR3 is built from 13 residues. Between the trimmed V and J ends, which lost 1 base and 3 bases, there was a span of 6 bases. Germline V gene lookup returns CDR1 SEHNR and CDR2 FQNEAQ (reference sequence).

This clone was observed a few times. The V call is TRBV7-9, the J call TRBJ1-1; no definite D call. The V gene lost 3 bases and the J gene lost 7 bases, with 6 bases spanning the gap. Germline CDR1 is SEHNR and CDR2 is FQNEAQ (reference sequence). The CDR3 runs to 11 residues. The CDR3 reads CASSLIIEAFF. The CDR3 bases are TGTGCCAGCAGCTTGATAATTGAAGCTTTCTTT.

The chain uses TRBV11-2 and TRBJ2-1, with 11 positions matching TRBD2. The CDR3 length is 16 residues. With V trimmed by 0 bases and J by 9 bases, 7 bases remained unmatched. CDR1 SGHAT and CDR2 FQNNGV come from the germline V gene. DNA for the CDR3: TGTGCCAGCAGCTTAGAGGCTAGCGGGAGGTTCGGTGAGCAGTTCTTC. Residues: CASSLEASGRFGEQFF.

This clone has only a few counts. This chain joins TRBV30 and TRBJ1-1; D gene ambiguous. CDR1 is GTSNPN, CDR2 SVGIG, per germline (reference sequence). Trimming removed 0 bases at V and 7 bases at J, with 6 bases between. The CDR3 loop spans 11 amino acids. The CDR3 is CAWSVSYEAFF. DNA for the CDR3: TGTGCCTGGAGTGTATCTTATGAAGCTTTCTTT.

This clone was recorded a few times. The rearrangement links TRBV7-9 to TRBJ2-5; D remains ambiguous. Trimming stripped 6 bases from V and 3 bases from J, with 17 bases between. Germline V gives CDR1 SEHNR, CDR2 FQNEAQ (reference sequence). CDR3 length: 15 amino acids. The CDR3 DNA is TGTGCCAGCAGTTCAAGGGATAGGCAGAAAGAGACCCAGTACTTC. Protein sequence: CASSSRDRQKETQYF.

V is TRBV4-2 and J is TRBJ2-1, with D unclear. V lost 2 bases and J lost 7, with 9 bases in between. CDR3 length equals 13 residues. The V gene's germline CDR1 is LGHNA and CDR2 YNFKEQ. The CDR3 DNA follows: TGTGCCAGCAGCCAAATTCGCCAGAATGAGCAGTTCTTC. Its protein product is CASSQIRQNEQFF.

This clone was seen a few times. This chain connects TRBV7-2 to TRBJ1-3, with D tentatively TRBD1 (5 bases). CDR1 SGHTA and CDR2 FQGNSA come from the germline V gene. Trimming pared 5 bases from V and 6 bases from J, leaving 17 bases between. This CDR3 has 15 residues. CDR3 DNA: TGTGCCAGCAGCCTCCCGGGGGAGAAAGCAAACACCATATATTTT. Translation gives CASSLPGEKANTIYF. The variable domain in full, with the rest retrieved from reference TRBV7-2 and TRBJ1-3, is GAGVSQSPSNKVTEKGKDVELRCDPISGHTALYWYRQSLGQGLEFLIYFQGNSAPDKSGLPSDRFSAERTGGSVSTLTIQRTQQEDSAVYLCASSLPGEKANTIYFGEGSWLTVV.